This T cell receptor (beta chain) comes out of a study of blood T cells in healthy people across ages. CDR1 is SQVTM and CDR2 is ANQGSEA in the germline V gene. CDR3 length: 14 residues. V dropped 4 bases and J dropped 6 bases, with 13 bases sitting between them. Alongside a J-beta primer mix, a sample-barcoded 5' primer served in a second PCR lasting about 7 to 12 cycles. In TCRdb, the 5' RACE reads were re-called with MiXCR into one record per CDR3 protein. The sample shows about 730,000 distinct CDR3 sequences, approximately 43% of them seen only once. This clonotype originated in a woman aged 60-75 years in good health. The specimen was blood. The chain couples TRBV29-1 to TRBJ2-6; D is perhaps TRBD1 (5 bases). CDR3 protein: CSVGDSREANVLTF. DNA of the CDR3: TGCAGCGTTGGAGACTCCAGGGAGGCCAACGTCCTGACTTTC.